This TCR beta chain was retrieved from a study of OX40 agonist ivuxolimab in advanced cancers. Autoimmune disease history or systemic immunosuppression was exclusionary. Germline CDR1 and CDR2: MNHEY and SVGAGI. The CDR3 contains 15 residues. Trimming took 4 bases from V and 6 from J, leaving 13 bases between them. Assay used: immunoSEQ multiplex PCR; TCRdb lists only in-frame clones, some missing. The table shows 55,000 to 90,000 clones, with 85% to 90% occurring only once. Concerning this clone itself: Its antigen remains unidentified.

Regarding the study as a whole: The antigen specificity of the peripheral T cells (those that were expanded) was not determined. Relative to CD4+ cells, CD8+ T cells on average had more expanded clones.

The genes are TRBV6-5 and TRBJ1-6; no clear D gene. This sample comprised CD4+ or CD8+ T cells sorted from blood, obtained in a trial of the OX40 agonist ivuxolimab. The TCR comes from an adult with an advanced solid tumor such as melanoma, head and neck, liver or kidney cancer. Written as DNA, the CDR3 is TGTGCCAGCAGTTTTGACGGAGAAAGTAATTCACCCCTCCACTTT. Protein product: CASSFDGESNSPLHF.